The 25 T cell receptor beta chains below all came from one sample that was sequenced in a study of response to subunit inactivated influenza vaccine. TCRdb passed the RT-PCR reads through MiXCR, listing each CDR3 protein once. This table holds under 550,000 distinct CDR3 sequences, less than 8% found once. The sequencing here drew on PBMCs from blood, taken less than 30 months after vaccination. Every receptor here comes from a man between 50 and 70 years old who received an inactivated influenza vaccine.

This chain joins TRBV29-1 and TRBJ2-1; 8 bases match TRBD2. The CDR3 has 15 amino acids. The junction had 9 bases not matched to a gene; V was cut back by 4 bases and J by 4 bases. Per the germline V gene, CDR1 is SQVTM and CDR2 is ANQGSEA. In nucleotides, the CDR3 is TGCAGCGTTGGGGGGTTAGCGGGGCTTTACAATGAGCAGTTCTTC. Amino acid sequence: CSVGGLAGLYNEQFF.

This clonotype was observed a few times. The V call is TRBV3-1, the J call TRBJ1-5, with 8 bases that match TRBD1. Germline CDR1 and CDR2: LGHDT and YNNKEL (reference sequence). The CDR3 contains 15 residues. The V gene end was trimmed by 4 bases and the J gene end by 5 bases; junction bases not matched to a gene: 7. DNA for the CDR3: TGTGCCAGCAGCCCCCGACAGGGGTGGGATCAGCCCCAGCATTTT. Its translation is CASSPRQGWDQPQHF.

This clonotype has ten or more counts. This chain uses TRBV7-9 with TRBJ2-3; 7 nucleotides line up with TRBD2. The germline V gene has CDR1 SEHNR and CDR2 FQNEAQ (reference sequence). The CDR3 sequence is 16 residues long. V shed 1 base and J 2 bases; nucleotides not matched to a gene: 6. CDR3 amino acids: CASSLVLAGDTDTQYF. The CDR3, as DNA: TGTGCCAGCAGCTTAGTCTTGGCGGGGGACACAGATACGCAGTATTTT.

The V and J genes are TRBV7-9 and TRBJ2-7, with D possibly TRBD1 on 6 matching bases. Germline V CDR1 and CDR2: SEHNR, FQNEAQ (reference sequence). The V end lost 4 bases, the J end lost 9 bases, and 22 bases lay between the germline ends. This CDR3 has 15 amino acids. The CDR3 loop reads CASSSWSGHPVLQYF. DNA for the CDR3: TGTGCCAGCAGCTCCTGGTCGGGACACCCCGTCCTGCAGTACTTC.

The chain has TRBV5-1 and TRBJ2-7; unclear D gene. CDR1 is SGHRS and CDR2 is YFSETQ in the germline V gene. V lost 0 bases and J lost 5, with 12 bases in between. The CDR3 has 14 residues. DNA for the CDR3: TGCGCCAGCAGCTTGGCCTTGGAGACCGACGAGCAGTACTTC. Its translation is CASSLALETDEQYF. The full variable domain, in which reference TRBV5-1 and TRBJ2-7 provide the parts outside the CDR3, is KAGVTQTPRYLIKTRGQQVTLSCSPISGHRSVSWYQQTPGQGLQFLFEYFSETQRNKGNFPGRFSGRQFSNSRSEMNVSTLELGDSALYLCASSLALETDEQYFGPGTRLTVT.

The chain combines TRBV5-1 with TRBJ2-1; 16 nucleotides line up with TRBD2. This CDR3 is 17 amino acids long. The ends lost 4 bases at V and 3 bases at J; junction bases unmatched: 4. Germline V lookup: CDR1 SGHRS, CDR2 YFSETQ. The CDR3 DNA reads TGCGCCAGCAGCCTGGGACTAGCGGGAGGGATCTACAATGAGCAGTTCTTC. Translation gives CASSLGLAGGIYNEQFF.

This clonotype was observed many times. V usage is TRBV4-2 and J usage is TRBJ2-1, with TRBD1 identical over 7 bases. V lost 6 bases, J lost 2 bases, and 4 bases stayed unmatched. The CDR3 is made up of 14 amino acids. CDR1 LGHNA and CDR2 YNFKEQ come from the germline V gene. CDR3 amino acids: CASSPGTAYNEQFF. The CDR3, as DNA: TGTGCCAGCAGTCCCGGGACAGCCTACAATGAGCAGTTCTTC.

This clonotype was observed a few times. This chain joins TRBV3-1 and TRBJ2-5, with D uncertain. The germline V and J ends were trimmed by 0 bases and 5 bases, with 10 bases remaining between them. Germline loops: CDR1 LGHDT, CDR2 YNNKEL (reference sequence). The CDR3 contains 14 residues. DNA of the CDR3: TGTGCCAGCAGCCAAGATGAATTAACGGAGACCCAGTACTTC. Translated, it gives CASSQDELTETQYF.

The chain carries TRBV11-2 and TRBJ2-1; D possibly uses TRBD1 or TRBD2 (6 bases each). This CDR3 spans 15 amino acids. Looked up from germline, CDR1 is SGHAT and CDR2 is FQNNGV. The V end was cut by 5 bases, the J end by 3 bases, with 14 bases between. The CDR3 here is CASSGGGTIYNEQFF. The CDR3 nucleotides read TGTGCCAGCAGCGGGGGCGGGACGATCTACAATGAGCAGTTCTTC.

The CDR3 loop reads CASTDVTSPTDTQYF. CDR3 DNA: TGTGCCAGCACGGACGTGACTAGTCCCACAGATACGCAGTATTTT. This rearrangement joins TRBV6-2 or TRBV6-3 to TRBJ2-3; D perhaps matches TRBD2 (6 bases). The CDR3 extends over 15 amino acids. The germline gives CDR1 MNHEY, CDR2 SVGEGT. V was trimmed by 7 bases and J by 2 bases, leaving 16 bases between them.

In this sample, this clonotype turned up many times. The V and J genes are TRBV4-3 and TRBJ2-7; D tentatively reads TRBD1 or TRBD2 (5 bases each). Germline V gives CDR1 LGHNA, CDR2 YSLEER. The V and J ends lost 0 bases and 4 bases respectively, with 10 bases between them. CDR3 length: 14 amino acids. CDR3 in amino acids: CASSQDHGAYEQYF. CDR3 bases: TGCGCCAGCAGCCAAGATCACGGGGCGTACGAGCAGTACTTC.

This clonotype has just a few counts. This rearrangement joins TRBV28 to TRBJ2-7; tentatively, D is TRBD1 (5 bases). There are 13 residues in the CDR3. Germline values: CDR1 MDHEN, CDR2 SYDVKM. Trimming removed 10 bases from V and 1 base from J, with 14 bases in between. CDR3 protein: CAITAGSSYEQYF. In DNA, the CDR3 is TGTGCCATCACCGCAGGGTCGTCCTACGAGCAGTACTTC. The full variable domain, rest sourced from reference TRBV28 and TRBJ2-7, is DVKVTQSSRYLVKRTGEKVFLECVQDMDHENMFWYRQDPGLGLRLIYFSYDVKMKEKGDIPEGYSVSREKKERFSLILESASTNQTSMYLCAITAGSSYEQYFGPGTRLTVT.

Only a few counts were recorded for this clonotype. The CDR3 here is CASRTAHSNTEAFF. The CDR3, as DNA: TGTGCCAGCAGGACAGCCCATTCGAACACTGAAGCTTTCTTT. This chain links TRBV6-1 with TRBJ1-1, with D perhaps TRBD1 (5 bases). The V end lost 6 bases, the J end lost 1 base, and 12 bases lay between the germline ends. Germline CDR1 is MNHNS and CDR2 is SASEGT. This CDR3 comprises 14 residues.

Concerning this clonotype itself: A much larger clone lies a single base off, so this may be a read error. The CDR3 sequence is CASSADDWCEQFF. As DNA, the CDR3 is TGTGCCAGCAGCGCAGACGACTGGTGTGAGCAGTTCTTC. This chain connects TRBV4-2 to TRBJ2-1, with D unclear. CDR1 is LGHNA, CDR2 YNFKEQ, per germline. This CDR3 contains 13 residues. The V end was cut by 5 bases, the J end by 9 bases, with 14 bases between.

Ten or more counts support this clonotype. This rearrangement joins TRBV7-6 to TRBJ2-3; 10 bases match TRBD2. V lost 4 bases and J lost 1; bases outside the gene matches: 8. This CDR3 has 17 residues. Germline values: CDR1 SGHVS, CDR2 FNYEAQ. The CDR3 spells CASSSAGGITRTDTQYF. The CDR3 coding sequence is TGTGCCAGCAGCTCAGCGGGAGGGATCACTCGCACAGATACGCAGTATTTT.

This clonotype was counted only a few times. The chain couples TRBV19 to TRBJ1-1; D unresolved. Germline V lookup: CDR1 LNHDA, CDR2 SQIVND (reference sequence). V was cut by 7 bases and J by 1 base, with 10 bases left in between. The CDR3 spans 13 residues. The CDR3 region has the DNA TGTGCCAGTAAAATAAGGGAGAACACTGAAGCTTTCTTT. The encoded protein is CASKIRENTEAFF.

This clonotype appeared many times. The chain has TRBV4-3 and TRBJ1-2, with TRBD1 identical over 7 bases. The trim removed 0 bases at V and 9 bases at J, leaving 10 bases unmatched. The CDR3 has 15 amino acids. Germline V gene data show CDR1 as LGHNA and CDR2 as YSLEER. The CDR3 sequence is CASSQDRTGFRSYTF. CDR3 nucleotides: TGCGCCAGCAGCCAAGATAGGACAGGTTTTCGGAGCTACACCTTC.

This clonotype has just a few counts. The CDR3 DNA reads as TGCAGCGTTGTGGCAGGTCCGGAGCAGTACTTC. Its translation: CSVVAGPEQYF. This rearrangement joins TRBV29-1 to TRBJ2-7; D unresolved. Between the trimmed V and J ends, which lost 4 bases and 7 bases, there was a span of 11 bases. The length of the CDR3 is 11 residues. The germline V gene has CDR1 SQVTM and CDR2 ANQGSEA.

This clonotype was observed a handful of times. The chain joins TRBV29-1 to TRBJ2-5; TRBD2 might be the D (5 bases). V lost 7 bases to trimming and J lost 4 bases, with 19 bases between them. CDR1 is SQVTM, CDR2 ANQGSEA, per germline. The CDR3 consists of 14 residues. The CDR3 spells CSEITGDGVETQYF. The DNA of the CDR3 is TGCAGCGAAATCACCGGGGATGGGGTAGAGACCCAGTACTTC.

This clonotype was counted only a few times. The V call is TRBV27, the J call TRBJ2-7; 7 nucleotides align to TRBD1. Trimming took 6 bases from V and 2 from J; bases not matched to a gene: 10. This CDR3 has 15 amino acids. Germline CDR1 MNHEY, CDR2 SMNVEV (reference sequence). In nucleotides, the CDR3 is TGTGCCAGCAGCCGCAAACCCGACAGGGCCTACGAGCAGTACTTC. It specifies CASSRKPDRAYEQYF.

This clonotype was counted a few times. The rearrangement links TRBV21-1 to TRBJ2-7. TRBV21-1 is tagged as a pseudogene. This CDR3 has 15 amino acids. The DNA of the CDR3 is TGTGCCAGCAGCAAAGCGAAACAGGGCGTCCACGAGCAGTACTTC. Translation gives CASSKAKQGVHEQYF.

This clonotype was counted only a few times. The chain links TRBV7-2 to TRBJ2-2, with D uncertain. CDR1 is SGHTA, CDR2 FQGNSA, per germline. CDR3 length equals 14 residues. V was cut by 7 bases and J by 1 base, with 10 bases left in between. CDR3 loop: CASTPTLNTGELFF. The CDR3 bases are TGTGCCAGCACCCCAACGTTGAACACCGGGGAGCTGTTTTTT.

This clonotype showed up many times. The rearrangement uses TRBV11-2 and TRBJ2-2; D might be TRBD1 or TRBD2, each matching 5 bases. The germline CDR1 and CDR2 sequences are SGHAT and FQNNGV. The CDR3 length is 17 residues. V lost 4 bases and J lost 3, with 18 bases in between. The CDR3 sequence: CASSSPGDRGHTGELFF. The CDR3 nucleotides read TGTGCCAGCAGCTCCCCCGGTGATAGGGGACACACCGGGGAGCTGTTTTTT.

V gene TRBV4-3 combines with J gene TRBJ1-3; no reliable D call. The CDR3 totals 17 residues. Germline CDR1 LGHNA, CDR2 YSLEER. The V end lost 0 bases, the J end lost 3 bases, and 15 bases lay between the germline ends. CDR3 nucleotide sequence: TGCGCCAGCAGCCAAGATCGGGCCGGTTTCTTTGGAAACACCATATATTTT. This encodes CASSQDRAGFFGNTIYF.

This chain uses TRBV6-1 with TRBJ1-6, with 9 bases that match TRBD1. Germline V gene data show CDR1 as MNHNS and CDR2 as SASEGT. Unmatched junction bases numbered 8, after V lost 5 bases and J lost 9 bases. CDR3 length: 15 residues. The CDR3, as DNA: TGTGCCAGCAGTCAGGTCGGGACAGGGACTTCACCCCTCCACTTT. This codes for CASSQVGTGTSPLHF.